The sequence of this T cell receptor (beta chain) was determined in a study of cytomegalovirus exposure and HLA in healthy donors (TCRdb year 2017). For context, the study as a whole: According to an earlier analysis of a few hundred of the donors, 150 million to 200 million T cells yielded 90 million to 140 million unique TCR beta sequences and around 280 Gb of sequence data. An early release covering 550 to 700 HLA-typed donors comprised about 320 gigabases of sequencing data and 65 million to 100 million unique TCR sequences. Of the approximately 400 genotyped donors, roughly 80% were placed in the genetic ancestry cluster associated with self-reported Caucasian donors. The study was designed to test whether signatures of past pathogen exposure could be identified by cataloging public T cell receptors. Using immunosequencing, the study profiled T cell repertoires from 666 subjects and related those repertoires to cytomegalovirus serostatus. A separate validation cohort of approximately 130 different subjects was used in addition to the roughly 720-subject first cohort. The study combined high-throughput TCR immunosequencing, statistical association of individual TCRs with disease status, and machine learning to predict cytomegalovirus infection status. A later analysis re-analyzed previously published TCR beta repertoires from 650 to 800 donors and added high-resolution HLA genotyping to study TCR occurrence patterns. Rather than drawing on any new phenotypic data, the later analysis identified candidate immune exposures from TCR beta sequences and the way those sequences occurred across donors. An earlier analysis of 500 to 650 of the donors applied high-throughput TCR beta sequencing to assess whether each TCR beta V gene segment acted as functional or pseudogenic. Alongside the repertoire data, information on donor age, sex, ethnicity and CMV serostatus was compiled. In a later genetic analysis, genome-wide SNP genotypes for about 55% of the 666 donors were used, and that subset was treated as a discovery cohort. All discovery cohort repertoires had been generated using a single sequencing platform. Class I and class II HLA loci were covered by the typing at four-digit resolution. Typing coverage differed by locus: A, B, C, DRB1 and DQB1 were typed in about 620-630 donors, DQA1 in approximately 520, DPA1 in 606, and DPB1 in just under 490. Four or five DR-DQ haplotypes were treated as single units for association and clustering because of strong linkage in the cohort. Among around 400 genotyped donors of the cohort, an average of approximately 240,000 unique TCR beta nucleotide sequences was sequenced per donor, of which about 19% were non-productive.

Findings and caveats that apply to the study as a whole: An earlier analysis of 587 of the donors showed that most TCR beta V segments appeared in productive rearrangements either about 90% or about 30% of the time, which broadly matched IMGT annotations. Compared with the roughly 670-donor mean, donors in an Asian-associated ancestry cluster had fewer N-insertions in productive TCRs, according to a later genetic analysis. A later analysis found that HLA-associated TCR beta chains were more clonally expanded and had lower generation probabilities than equally common non-associated chains. Sequencing depth was assumed to be roughly uniform across donors in the presence/absence analyses, though that assumption may not hold. In the study, around 160 TCR beta chains were listed as associated with cytomegalovirus. Several of the top co-occurrence clusters appeared to be linked to parvovirus B19, influenza, CMV and Epstein-Barr virus, according to a later analysis. Immune exposure information for the cohort was limited to CMV serostatus. The earlier analysis of about 600 of the donors excluded around 17 rarely observed V segments, including chromosome 9 orphons, because counts were too low. The 87-base-pair reads could not distinguish some IMGT-functional V segments, including TRBV6-2 and TRBV6-3, so those segments were excluded. A further reported finding was that TCR beta sequences accurately predicted the HLA-A and HLA-B alleles for most subjects in the first cohort. Specific HLA alleles were associated with 15,000 to 20,000 TCR beta sequences at a false discovery rate of 0.05 in a later analysis. According to the authors, the approach could potentially be generalized to other disease states and immunological phenotypes. In vitro tests confirmed that three of the cytomegalovirus-associated TCR beta chains recognize cytomegalovirus antigens. According to a later analysis, most CMV-associated TCR beta chains appeared to be HLA-restricted, and the HLA associations seemed to be driven largely by CMV exposure. The sequencing pipeline was judged likely to have produced a cluster of highly shared sequence variants as a technical artifact. Correlated functional status among segregating V segments might reflect linkage disequilibrium, but an unknown experimental factor could not be ruled out. Most TCR sequences were observed very rarely across donors, whereas some public TCRs were present in many individuals. In this cohort, only TCR beta chains were sequenced, and detectable features were limited by the absence of alpha or paired-chain data. Cytomegalovirus status was reported to be diagnosed by the classifier with high specificity and sensitivity in both the original and validation cohorts. A later genetic analysis associated a missense DCLRE1C variant with V-gene and J-gene trimming of TCR beta chains, and an independent cohort replicated the association. When HLA alleles, especially DR and DQ, strongly co-occurred, TCR associations were difficult to assign to individual alleles. According to a later analysis, TCR association rates differed among HLA loci, with DRB1 alleles showing the most associated TCRs and HLA-C alleles showing the fewest. Because HLA typing was unavailable for some donors at each locus, only the typed subset was used in association tests.

The library relied on the immunoSEQ multiplex PCR assay. A mixture of 60 forward primers for TCR Vbeta segments and 13 reverse primers for TCR Jbeta segments was used in the multiplex PCR. A multiplex PCR assay on genomic DNA amplified the CDR3 region of rearranged TCR beta genes. The Illumina HiSeq System was used to sequence the amplified TCR beta libraries as 87-base-pair reads. The study's own analysis went as follows. A later analysis counted some 80 million unique TCR beta chains across the 690 or so repertoires, and some 11 million of these chains were shared by at least two donors. Raw reads were error-corrected and collapsed into unique sequences by a nearest-neighbor algorithm in which closely related sequences were merged to remove PCR and sequencing errors. Alignment of CDR3 sequences to IMGT reference sequences was used to assign V, D and J gene segments. Each retained sequence needed at least a six-nucleotide match to both a V gene segment and a J gene segment. A rearrangement counted as productive if the CDR3 had no stop codons and remained in frame with V and J, and every other rearrangement counted as non-productive. Following IMGT convention, CDR3 was defined as the stretch from the second conserved V-encoded cysteine to the conserved J-encoded phenylalanine. Sequences without an unambiguous match to a single V gene segment were excluded from the earlier analysis of about 600 of the donors. In an earlier analysis of roughly 500 of the donors, V segments were called functional above 56.7% productive rearrangements and were called segregating when the between-donor standard deviation exceeded 5%. A statistical classification framework was developed to diagnose cytomegalovirus status using the catalog of TCR beta chain sequences. V and J gene assignment, in a later analysis, came from comparing TCR nucleotide sequences with IMGT/GENE-DB human TR gene sequences. The TCRdist pipeline was used in a later analysis to assign CDR3 sequences and most-parsimonious VDJ recombination scenarios. In a later analysis, every TCR beta chain was defined by the combination of its CDR3 amino acid sequence and its V-gene family, and reads without a unique V-gene family were dropped. To address suspected cross-contamination and a sequencing artifact, a later analysis removed around 600 highly shared, low-generation-probability nucleotide sequences. In a later analysis, a clonal expansion index was calculated for each public chain from normalized within-repertoire ranks of inferred template counts. Generation probabilities in a later analysis came from a VDJ recombination model fitted to out-of-frame rearrangements, and those results were checked against IGoR. In a later analysis, hypergeometric tests were used to score TCR-TCR, TCR-HLA and TCR-CMV co-occurrence, with a repertoire-size bias correction applied to TCR pairs. In a later analysis, false discovery rates were estimated by permuting HLA or CMV assignments 20 times. In a later analysis, co-occurring TCRs were grouped using DBSCAN, and TCRdist sequence similarity was added for clustering within HLA-allele-positive subsets. Co-occurrence clustering excluded repertoires with fewer than 30,000 or more than 120,000 public chains, plus five with anomalous nucleotide sharing. This is the immuneACCESS table as TCRdb keeps it, with only in-frame sequences that have V and J called. A part of the clones is gone; compared with another copy, unresolved V genes explain less than half, and the rest is unexplained. Clone size and V and J calls were adopted from that table, with D and trimming inferred from the DNA. The table for this sample shows about 160,000 clones. The ten most abundant clones make up 1% to 1.5% of the sample.

From its cysteine to its phenylalanine, the CDR3 spans 16 amino acids. CDR3 DNA only is kept here, 48 bases in frame from base 1. The CDR1 and CDR2 encoded by the germline V gene are SGHDN and FVKESK. V is trimmed back by 1 base and J by 5 bases, and the junction contains 10 bases that no gene match accounts for. In regard to this clone: Its cognate antigen has yet to be identified.

The cohort was made up of under 800 healthy bone marrow donors. Cohort members were all nominally healthy when sampled, although unrecorded immune exposures were likely present. The donor was CMV seronegative and was included in the group of a few hundred seronegative cohort members. A peripheral blood sample was collected from each donor, and TCR beta sequencing was performed on peripheral blood mononuclear cells. The Qiagen DNeasy Blood Extraction Kit was used to extract genomic DNA from the blood cell samples. The source material was PBMCs. The chain uses TRBV14 and TRBJ1-1, and TRBD1 aligns with 7 junction nucleotides. This clonotype was sampled from a woman aged 55-69 years in good health and CMV-seronegative. The DNA reads TGTGCCAGCAGCCAAGGACCGGGACAGCCTGAAACTGAAGCTTTCTTT. Its protein product is CASSQGPGQPETEAFF.